This record looks at one T cell receptor (beta chain) sequence and its context. This clonotype was observed at least ten times. Its binding antigen is unknown. Base qualities are not recorded, but no much larger clone differs from it by a single base. Library construction relied on RACE. The run used a NextSeq 500. During library preparation, unique molecular identifiers were attached to individual cDNA molecules so that TCRs could be counted in a quantitative, reproducible way. From each blood RNA sample, both TCR alpha and TCR beta chains were sequenced. The study's own analysis went as follows. The median number of TCRs per sample was approximately 98,000, ranging from about 20,000 to 750,000. V, J and CDR3 annotation of the TCR reads was performed with the Decombinator software suite. For PS versus PT1 abundance plots, all samples were subsampled to the same number of TCRs (28,000). TCRs were defined as expanded if absent before sensitization and observed at least eight times at the 2-week time point. The public sequencing data were trimmed at Q25 with fastp and processed into clonotypes with MiXCR by TCRdb, which kept only in-frame beta chains. Records with the same CDR3 protein are collapsed into one entry carrying the most frequent genes and DNA. The V and J calls and clone size are TCRdb's, not the authors'. This sample gives roughly 100,000 distinct CDR3 sequences in total; around 9.3% of them show up just once. About 2% of the sample comes from the top ten.

The label giving this sample's time point can be read as: patch test 2, 6 weeks after DPC sensitization. Explained via the paper, the treatment or condition label denotes: therapeutic diphenylcyclopropenone sensitization with weekly scalp DPC. Blood at each patch-test visit was drawn before the patch test was applied. Patients were considered eligible if aged 18 to 70, diagnosed with alopecia and deemed suitable for DPC therapy, and patients were excluded if pregnant. Total RNA was extracted from unfractionated whole blood that had been collected in Tempus Blood RNA tubes. This record comes from a study of human T cells and chemical hapten exposure (dated by TCRdb to the early 2020s). Broadly, across the study: For sensitization, 2% DPC in acetone was applied to an approximately 2 cm by approximately 2 cm area of upper inner arm skin. Weekly therapeutic DPC doses were additionally applied to the scalp of patients throughout the approximately 24-week study period. Patch testing was done on the upper back using Finn chambers containing 0.01% DPC, and results were scored after 6 days according to International Contact Dermatitis Research Group standards. Alopecia areata with under or over 50% scalp involvement, alopecia totalis and alopecia universalis were represented in the patient cohort, which was mostly female. Libraries were pooled for sequencing, and per-sample TCR yields varied mainly because of small differences in library volumes within the pool. Peripheral blood TCR repertoire changes were tracked in vivo in alopecia patients during primary and secondary sensitization to the hapten diphenylcyclopropenone (DPC). Blood samples were taken from patients before sensitization (week 0) and at 2, 6 and about 24 weeks after DPC sensitization. Roughly 30 alopecia patients gave blood for TCR sequencing at one to four time points (pre-sensitization, 2, 6 and 24 weeks).

Broad study findings and their caveats: The number of PT1 expanded TCRs positively correlated with patch test score, significant at thresholds 8, 16 and 32 but not 4. After repeated subsampling, changes were observed in the strength of the expansion versus patch-test correlation and in the threshold at which the correlation became significant. DPC sensitization did not change how many TCRs were above 1 in 1000 frequency, and no evidence was found of alterations in global repertoire structure. Compared with pre-sensitization or healthy control sets, expanded TCRs formed significantly more large CDR3 similarity clusters, which is consistent with antigen-driven responses. Alopecia, a presumed autoimmune disease, was present in all patients, so the immune response of the patients might differ from that of healthy individuals.

The CDR3 runs 16 residues from the cysteine to the phenylalanine. CDR3 DNA only is kept here, 48 bases in frame from base 1. Recombination linked TRBV21-1 to TRBJ2-2; whether TRBD1, the table's D call, matches the DNA was not checked. TRBV21-1 is noted as a pseudogene. This material consisted of whole blood, taken in connection with sensitization to the hapten diphenylcyclopropenone (DPC). This TCR came from a woman in her forties with alopecia areata. Some clones in this sample may be carry-over from other donors' samples. The DNA sequence reads TGTGCCAGCAGCAAAGACGGCAGGGAGAACACCGGGGAGCTGTTTTTT. The resulting protein is CASSKDGRENTGELFF.